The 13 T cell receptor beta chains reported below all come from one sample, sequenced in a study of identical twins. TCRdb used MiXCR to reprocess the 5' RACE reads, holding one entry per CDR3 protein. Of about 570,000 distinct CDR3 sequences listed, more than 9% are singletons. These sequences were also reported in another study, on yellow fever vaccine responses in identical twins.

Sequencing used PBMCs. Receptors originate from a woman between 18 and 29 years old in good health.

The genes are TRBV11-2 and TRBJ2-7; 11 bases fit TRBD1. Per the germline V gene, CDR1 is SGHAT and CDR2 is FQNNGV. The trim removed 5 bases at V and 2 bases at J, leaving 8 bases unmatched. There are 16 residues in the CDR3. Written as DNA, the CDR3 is TGTGCCAGCAGCGGATCCGGGACAGGGGGTCCCTACGAGCAGTACTTC. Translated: CASSGSGTGGPYEQYF.

DNA of the CDR3: TGTGCCAGCAGTTACTCGGTAGCGGGGGTCAATGAGCAGTTCTTC. Translation gives CASSYSVAGVNEQFF. The chain couples TRBV6-2 or TRBV6-3 to TRBJ2-1; TRBD2 matches 9 bases. Germline V lookup: CDR1 MNHEY, CDR2 SVGEGT. The CDR3 has 15 residues. Unmatched junction bases numbered 3, after V lost 0 bases and J lost 6 bases.

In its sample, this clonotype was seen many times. The CDR3 here is CASRVGASGTYEQYF. The CDR3 region has the DNA TGTGCCAGCAGGGTGGGGGCTAGCGGGACCTACGAGCAGTACTTC. This chain uses TRBV12-3 or TRBV12-4 with TRBJ2-7, with 9 bases that match TRBD2. V trimming: 6 bases; J trimming: 2 bases; junction bases outside the gene matches: 8. The CDR3 runs to 15 residues.

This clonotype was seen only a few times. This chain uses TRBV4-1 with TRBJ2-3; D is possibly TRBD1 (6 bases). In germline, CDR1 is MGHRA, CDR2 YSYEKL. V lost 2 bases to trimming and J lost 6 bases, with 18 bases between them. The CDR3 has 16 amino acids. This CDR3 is CASSQPGQGAKDTQYF. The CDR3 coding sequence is TGCGCCAGCAGCCAACCGGGACAAGGGGCTAAGGATACGCAGTATTTT.

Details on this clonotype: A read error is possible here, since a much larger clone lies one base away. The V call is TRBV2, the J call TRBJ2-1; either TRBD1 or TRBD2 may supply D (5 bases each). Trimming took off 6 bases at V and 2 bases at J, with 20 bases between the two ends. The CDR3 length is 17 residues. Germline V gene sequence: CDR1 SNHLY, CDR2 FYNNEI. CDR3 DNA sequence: TGTGCCAGCAGCCATGTGATGGGGGTTAAAACCTACAATGAGCAGTTCTTC. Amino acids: CASSHVMGVKTYNEQFF.

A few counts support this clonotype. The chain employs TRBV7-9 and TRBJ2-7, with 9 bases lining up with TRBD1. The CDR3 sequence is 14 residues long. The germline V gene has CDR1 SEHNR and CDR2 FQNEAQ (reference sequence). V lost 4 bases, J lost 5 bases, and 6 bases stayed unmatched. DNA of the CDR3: TGTGCCAGCAGCTCGACAGGGGGTTCCGACGAGCAGTACTTC. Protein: CASSSTGGSDEQYF.

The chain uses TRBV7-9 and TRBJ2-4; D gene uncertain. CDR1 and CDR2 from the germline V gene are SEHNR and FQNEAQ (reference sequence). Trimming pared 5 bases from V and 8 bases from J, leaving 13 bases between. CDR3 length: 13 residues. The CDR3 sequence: CASSPPAGYIQYF. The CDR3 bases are TGTGCCAGCAGCCCCCCGGCAGGCTACATTCAGTACTTC.

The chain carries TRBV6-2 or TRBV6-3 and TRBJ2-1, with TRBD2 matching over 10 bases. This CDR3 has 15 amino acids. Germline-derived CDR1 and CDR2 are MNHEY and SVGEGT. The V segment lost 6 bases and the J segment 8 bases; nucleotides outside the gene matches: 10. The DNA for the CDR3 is TGTGCCAGCAGCTACGCAGCGGGGGGGCGGTATGAGCAGTTCTTC. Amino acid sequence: CASSYAAGGRYEQFF.

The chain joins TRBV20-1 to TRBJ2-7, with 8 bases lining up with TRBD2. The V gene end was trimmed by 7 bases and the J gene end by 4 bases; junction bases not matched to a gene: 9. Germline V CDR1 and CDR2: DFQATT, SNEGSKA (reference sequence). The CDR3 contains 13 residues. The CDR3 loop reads CSGRGTRSYEQYF. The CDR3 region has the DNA TGCAGTGGTCGGGGGACTAGATCATACGAGCAGTACTTC.

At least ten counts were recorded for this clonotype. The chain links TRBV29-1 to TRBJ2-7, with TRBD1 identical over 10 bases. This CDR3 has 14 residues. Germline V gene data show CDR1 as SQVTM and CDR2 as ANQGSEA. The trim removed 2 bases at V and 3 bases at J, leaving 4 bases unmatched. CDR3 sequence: CSVESWTGGYEQYF. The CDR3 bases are TGCAGCGTTGAATCCTGGACAGGGGGCTACGAGCAGTACTTC.

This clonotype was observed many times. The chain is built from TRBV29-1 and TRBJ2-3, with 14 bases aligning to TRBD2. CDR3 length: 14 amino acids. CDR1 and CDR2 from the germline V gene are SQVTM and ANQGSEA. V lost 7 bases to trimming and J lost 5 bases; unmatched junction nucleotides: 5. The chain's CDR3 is CSGGLAGVGDTQYF. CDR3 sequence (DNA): TGCAGCGGGGGACTAGCGGGAGTGGGAGATACGCAGTATTTT.

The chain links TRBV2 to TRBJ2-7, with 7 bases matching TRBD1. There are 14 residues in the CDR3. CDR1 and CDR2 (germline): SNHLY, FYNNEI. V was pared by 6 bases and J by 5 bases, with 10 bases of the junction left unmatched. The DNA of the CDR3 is TGTGCCAGCAGATACGGGACAGAAAAGGACGAGCAGTACTTC. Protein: CASRYGTEKDEQYF.

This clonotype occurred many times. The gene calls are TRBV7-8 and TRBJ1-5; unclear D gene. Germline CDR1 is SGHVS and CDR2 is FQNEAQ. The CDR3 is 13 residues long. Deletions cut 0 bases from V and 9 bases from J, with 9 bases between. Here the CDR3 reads CASSLALIGPQHF. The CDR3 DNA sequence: TGTGCCAGCAGCTTAGCGCTTATTGGGCCCCAGCATTTT.